Listed below are T cell receptor beta chains from one sample, sequenced in a study of cytomegalovirus exposure and HLA in healthy donors. Sequencing was performed with immunoSEQ multiplex PCR; in TCRdb, only in-frame clones are kept and a portion is missing. The sample holds under 100,000 clones, around three quarters seen once. The sequenced material came from PBMCs. The receptors here all came from a man aged 30-40 years in good health and CMV-seronegative. CDR3s include the opening cysteine and the closing phenylalanine or tryptophan. Each record gives: D gene, clone size, J gene, V gene, CDR3 protein, CDR3 DNA. A D gene is named only where the DNA matches it firmly. Expanded clones get a size class; other rows say once, few or many, or leave the size out.

. . TRBJ1-2 TRBV29-1 CSVGDSGYTF TGCAGCGTGGGGGACTCTGGCTACACCTTC
TRBD1 . TRBJ2-7 TRBV5-1 CASSLNRGGYEQYF TGCGCCAGCAGCTTAAACAGGGGCGGGTACGAGCAGTACTTC
. few TRBJ2-7 TRBV27 CASSSKRFYEQYF TGTGCCAGCAGTTCTAAGCGGTTCTACGAGCAGTACTTC
TRBD2 . TRBJ2-2 TRBV15 CATGIGRANTGELFF TGTGCCACCGGGATCGGGAGGGCGAACACCGGGGAGCTGTTTTTT
. . TRBJ2-3 TRBV4-3 CASSQEFSGVRDTQYF TGCGCCAGCAGCCAAGAGTTCAGCGGCGTCAGGGATACGCAGTATTTT
. . TRBJ2-1 TRBV27 CASSLLASSQGPNEQFF TGTGCCAGCAGTTTATTGGCGTCGTCACAGGGCCCCAATGAGCAGTTCTTC
. . TRBJ2-1 TRBV18 CASSPRGLYNEQFF TGTGCCAGCTCACCAAGGGGACTGTACAATGAGCAGTTCTTC
. . TRBJ1-1 TRBV6-1 CASTWGAEAFF TGTGCCAGCACCTGGGGGGCTGAAGCTTTCTTT
TRBD2 many TRBJ2-2 TRBV5-6 CATLAGGTGELFF TGTGCCACCCTAGCGGGGGGTACCGGGGAGCTGTTTTTT
. . TRBJ2-7 TRBV7-2 CASSSRGYEQYF TGTGCCAGCAGCTCCAGGGGTTACGAGCAGTACTTC
TRBD1 . TRBJ2-2 TRBV18 CASSRQGQRNTGELFF TGTGCCAGCTCACGACAGGGACAGAGGAACACCGGGGAGCTGTTTTTT
. . TRBJ2-7 TRBV5-8 CASIEKNSYEQYF TGTGCCAGCATCGAGAAAAACTCCTACGAGCAGTACTTC
. . TRBJ2-3 TRBV29-1 CSVDSEADTQYF TGCAGCGTTGACAGTGAGGCAGATACGCAGTATTTT
TRBD1 . TRBJ1-1 TRBV5-6 CASSGDRASEAFF TGTGCCAGCAGCGGAGACAGGGCGTCTGAAGCTTTCTTT
. . TRBJ2-5 TRBV7-2 CASSLEAVQETQYF TGTGCCAGCAGCTTAGAGGCGGTCCAAGAGACCCAGTACTTC
. . TRBJ2-7 TRBV5-1 CASSPMVLYRGGEQYF TGCGCCAGCAGCCCGATGGTATTATACAGGGGGGGCGAGCAGTACTTC
TRBD1 . TRBJ2-7 TRBV28 CASSLGGQGLHEQYF TGTGCCAGCAGTTTAGGGGGACAGGGCCTCCACGAGCAGTACTTC
. . TRBJ1-2 TRBV11-2 CASSLQGFDGYTF TGTGCCAGCAGCCTACAGGGTTTTGATGGCTACACCTTC
TRBD1 once TRBJ2-2 TRBV7-2 CASSLAQGASGELFF TGTGCCAGCAGCTTAGCACAGGGGGCGTCCGGGGAGCTGTTTTTT
. . TRBJ2-2 TRBV7-2 CASSSYQITGELFF TGTGCCAGCAGCTCCTACCAAATCACCGGGGAGCTGTTTTTT
TRBD1 . TRBJ2-6 TRBV5-1 CASSRAGTGPSGANVLTF TGCGCCAGCAGCCGGGCCGGGACAGGCCCCTCTGGGGCCAACGTCCTGACTTTC
. . TRBJ2-1 TRBV13 CASSPPVANEQFF TGTGCCAGCAGCCCCCCCGTGGCCAATGAGCAGTTCTTC
TRBD1 . TRBJ1-5 TRBV19 CASSIHGVRGRQPQHF TGTGCCAGTAGTATCCATGGTGTGAGGGGGCGTCAGCCCCAGCATTTT
TRBD2 once TRBJ2-7 TRBV5-6 CASSPTSGVPYEQYF TGTGCCAGCAGCCCGACTAGCGGGGTCCCCTACGAGCAGTACTTC
. once TRBJ2-5 TRBV28 CASSFGANGQETQYF TGTGCCAGCAGTTTTGGGGCCAATGGACAAGAGACCCAGTACTTC
. . TRBJ1-1 TRBV19 CASNTDVNTEAFF TGTGCCAGTAATACAGACGTGAACACTGAAGCTTTCTTT
TRBD2 . TRBJ2-1 TRBV9 CASSVAPGLAPDGNEQFF TGTGCCAGCAGCGTAGCTCCGGGACTAGCGCCCGACGGTAATGAGCAGTTCTTC
. . TRBJ1-1 TRBV30 CAWRHVEAFF TGTGCCTGGAGACATGTCGAAGCTTTCTTT
. . TRBJ2-3 TRBV19 CASSKGGRTQYF TGTGCCAGTAGTAAAGGAGGAAGGACGCAGTATTTT
. . TRBJ2-1 TRBV4-2 CASSQVDSTHNEQFF TGTGCCAGCAGCCAAGTCGACTCTACTCACAATGAGCAGTTCTTC
TRBD1 . TRBJ1-1 TRBV19 CASSLSGGVTEAFF TGTGCCAGTAGTCTCTCAGGGGGCGTCACTGAAGCTTTCTTT
. few TRBJ2-4 TRBV21-1 CASSPTGAENIQYF TGTGCCAGCAGCCCTACAGGGGCGGAGAACATTCAGTACTTC
TRBD1 . TRBJ2-1 TRBV4-2 CASSTGGSYNEQFF TGTGCCAGCAGTACAGGGGGCTCCTACAATGAGCAGTTCTTC
. . TRBJ2-3 TRBV29-1 CSVVLVMGTDTQYF TGCAGCGTTGTCCTAGTCATGGGCACAGATACGCAGTATTTT
TRBD1 . TRBJ1-1 TRBV27 CASSIDRGSEAFF TGTGCCAGCAGTATCGACAGGGGCTCTGAAGCTTTCTTT
TRBD1 . TRBJ2-6 TRBV7-3 CASSLTGTANSGANVLTF TGTGCCAGCAGCTTAACGGGGACAGCCAACTCTGGGGCCAACGTCCTGACTTTC
. . TRBJ1-1 TRBV7-2 CASSLGLTAQAFF TGTGCCAGCAGCTTAGGTCTGACAGCCCAAGCTTTCTTT
. . TRBJ1-1 TRBV29-1 CSVERKLSTEAFF TGCAGCGTTGAACGCAAATTGAGCACTGAAGCTTTCTTT
TRBD2 . TRBJ2-1 TRBV7-8 CASSSPTSGNYYNEQFF TGTGCCAGCAGCTCACCGACTAGCGGGAACTACTACAATGAGCAGTTCTTC
. . TRBJ2-1 TRBV7-9 CASSSPGTPGEQFF TGTGCCAGCAGCTCCCCCGGGACTCCGGGTGAGCAGTTCTTC
TRBD2 . TRBJ2-7 TRBV29-1 CSVGEGPYEQSF TGCAGCGTTGGGGAGGGTCCCTACGAGCAGTCCTTC
TRBD1 . TRBJ2-1 TRBV6-4 CASSRDSSYNEQFF TGTGCCAGCAGCCGGGACAGCTCCTACAATGAGCAGTTCTTC
. . TRBJ2-7 TRBV2 CASNVGVYEQYF TGTGCCAGCAACGTCGGGGTTTACGAGCAGTACTTC
. once TRBJ1-1 TRBV5-4 CASSSDRGGRYTEAFF TGTGCCAGCAGCTCCGATAGGGGGGGGCGGTACACTGAAGCTTTCTTT
. few TRBJ1-4 TRBV25-1 CASSEQAKLFF TGTGCCAGCAGTGAACAGGCTAAACTGTTTTTT
TRBD1 . TRBJ1-2 TRBV29-1 CSVPRDSHRTNYGYTF TGCAGCGTTCCTCGGGACAGCCACAGAACTAACTATGGCTACACCTTC
TRBD1 . TRBJ1-4 TRBV6-1 CASILGQGREKLFF TGTGCCAGCATCCTGGGACAGGGACGCGAAAAACTGTTTTTT
. . TRBJ2-7 TRBV6-1 CARSVQSGSRGSEQYF TGTGCCCGCAGTGTTCAGAGTGGCTCCCGAGGATCCGAGCAGTACTTC
. . TRBJ2-6 TRBV4-3 CASSQTQTAGANVLTF TGCGCCAGCAGCCAAACCCAAACAGCTGGGGCCAACGTCCTGACTTTC
TRBD2 . TRBJ2-3 TRBV5-5 CASTPGGLAGSDTQYF TGTGCCAGCACTCCCGGTGGACTAGCGGGGTCAGATACGCAGTATTTT
TRBD2 . TRBJ2-7 TRBV4-3 CASSQALAGVSYEQYF TGCGCCAGCAGCCAGGCACTAGCGGGCGTCTCCTACGAGCAGTACTTC
TRBD2 . TRBJ2-1 TRBV10-1 CASSELLAGSYNEQFF TGCGCCAGCAGTGAGCTCTTAGCGGGGTCCTACAATGAGCAGTTCTTC
TRBD2 once TRBJ2-5 TRBV5-1 CASSLGGTSGIQETQYF TGCGCCAGCAGCTTGGGCGGGACTAGCGGAATTCAAGAGACCCAGTACTTC
. . TRBJ1-1 TRBV6-5 CASRIGTEAFF TGTGCCAGCAGGATAGGGACAGAAGCTTTCTTT
. . TRBJ1-5 TRBV18 CASSPLGGQGQPQHF TGTGCCAGCTCACCACTAGGCGGGCAAGGACAGCCCCAGCATTTT
. . TRBJ1-3 TRBV4-3 CASSLEVGARDTIYF TGCGCCAGCAGCCTGGAAGTAGGAGCGCGGGACACCATATATTTT
TRBD1 . TRBJ1-2 TRBV27 CASSLYSGGGYGYTF TGTGCCAGCAGTTTATATTCAGGGGGCGGCTATGGCTACACCTTC
. . TRBJ2-1 TRBV12-2 CASRLAQNSCSYNEQFF TGTGCAAGTCGCTTAGCGCAAAACTCCTGCTCCTACAATGAGCAGTTCTTC
. few TRBJ2-5 TRBV15 CATSRGAQETQYF TGTGCCACCAGCAGAGGGGCCCAAGAGACCCAGTACTTC